Listed below are T cell receptor beta chains from one sample, sequenced in a study of control samples from healthy donors and cancer patients. Generated by immunoSEQ multiplex PCR, the TCRdb table keeps only in-frame clones and is missing some. The top ten hold 1.3% to 1.5% of the sample, which has approximately 170,000 clones, 90% seen once. Sequenced material: blood. The origin of the receptors is a woman between 45 and 60 years old in good health. Both conserved end residues are part of each CDR3. The D gene is left open where the match is weak. Some rows have no size entry. The others give once, few or many, or a class for an expanded clone.

>NA|TRBV5-5|TRBJ1-1|NA
TGTGCCAGCAGCCCCACACGGTTAGGGACTGAAGCTTTCTTT
CASSPTRLGTEAFF
>NA|TRBV2|TRBJ1-5|TRBD1
TGTGCCAGCACCACCGGGACAGGGCAGGGCCAGCCCCAGCATTTT
CASTTGTGQGQPQHF
>NA|TRBV5-4|TRBJ1-1|NA
TGTGCCAGCAGCCTCGTGTCCGGGGCGGGCACTGAAGCTTTCTTT
CASSLVSGAGTEAFF
>NA|TRBV12-3/TRBV12-4|TRBJ1-2|NA
TGTGCCAGCAGTTTAGGTCCTAATGGCTACACCTTC
CASSLGPNGYTF
>NA|TRBV3-1/TRBV3-2|TRBJ2-1|NA
TGTGCCAGCAGCCAAGGTCACCAGCTACGAGAGCAGTTCTTC
CASSQGHQLREQFF
>once|TRBV27|TRBJ1-1|TRBD1
TGTGCCAGCAGTTCGACAGGGGCGCCCACTGAAGCTTTCTTT
CASSSTGAPTEAFF
>NA|TRBV19|TRBJ1-6|TRBD1
TGTGCCAGTACCTCCGGGACAGGTAGCTCCTATAATTCACCCCTCCACTTT
CASTSGTGSSYNSPLHF
>NA|TRBV25-1|TRBJ1-1|NA
TGTGCCAGCTGGAGGGCTGAAGCTTTCTTT
CASWRAEAFF
>NA|TRBV9|TRBJ2-7|TRBD2
TGTGCCAGCAGCATGCCGGGACTAGCGGGAGGCCCCGTCTCCTACGAGCAGTACTTC
CASSMPGLAGGPVSYEQYF
>NA|TRBV4-2|TRBJ2-1|NA
TGTGCCAGCAGCCACCAAGAGACAGCTAACAATGAGCAGTTCTTC
CASSHQETANNEQFF
>NA|TRBV6-5|TRBJ1-5|NA
TGTGCCAGCGAGGTAAATAGCAATCAGCCCCAGCATTTT
CASEVNSNQPQHF
>NA|TRBV6-5|TRBJ1-2|NA
TGTGCCAGCAGTTACAGTTCGGGGGCTGGCTACACCTTC
CASSYSSGAGYTF
>NA|TRBV7-2|TRBJ2-3|TRBD2
TGTGCCAGCAGCTTAGGTCTAGCGGGACGTAGCACAGATACGCAGTATTTT
CASSLGLAGRSTDTQYF
>NA|TRBV7-3|TRBJ1-5|TRBD1
TGTGCCAGCAGCTTAACAGGGGGCGACGGTCAGCCCCAGCATTTT
CASSLTGGDGQPQHF
>NA|TRBV30|TRBJ2-7|NA
TGTGCCTGGAGCACACCACAGGGACTTCTCTACGAGCAGTACTTC
CAWSTPQGLLYEQYF
>NA|TRBV9|TRBJ1-4|NA
TGTGCCAGCAGCGGCGTTCAGGGGTTGTTTTCTACAACTAATGAAAAACTGTTTTTT
CASSGVQGLFSTTNEKLFF
>NA|TRBV12-3/TRBV12-4|TRBJ1-1|NA
TGTGCCAGCAGTACGGGAACCCTGGGTGGGGCTTTCTTT
CASSTGTLGGAFF
>NA|TRBV6-5|TRBJ1-2|TRBD1
TGTGCCAGCAGTTACAGGGACAGCTTCTATGGCTACACCTTC
CASSYRDSFYGYTF
>NA|TRBV7-2|TRBJ2-7|TRBD1
TGTGCCAGCAGCCCATGGACAGGCCCCAGCTCCTACGAGCAGTACTTC
CASSPWTGPSSYEQYF
>once|TRBV11-2|TRBJ1-2|NA
TGTGCCAGCAGTTCCGGCGGGGGCTATGGCTACACCTTC
CASSSGGGYGYTF
>NA|TRBV7-2|TRBJ2-1|NA
TGTGCCAGCAGCTTAGCGGCCGAAAGCTCCTACAATGAGCAGTTCTTC
CASSLAAESSYNEQFF
>NA|TRBV20-1|TRBJ2-3|TRBD2
TGCAGTGCCCCCAAGAGGACTAGGGTTTTT
CSAPKRTRVF
>NA|TRBV18|TRBJ2-7|TRBD2
TGTGCCAGCTCACCTCTGGGGCTAGCGGGAGTCGTTGAGCAGTACTTC
CASSPLGLAGVVEQYF
>few|TRBV7-2|TRBJ1-5|NA
TGTGCCAGCAGCCCAAACTTGGGCAATCAGCCCCAGCATTTT
CASSPNLGNQPQHF
>NA|TRBV6-2/TRBV6-3|TRBJ1-5|NA
TGTGCCAGCAGTTACTCGGGCCCACAGAAGGGGAAAGGGGGTCAGCCCCAGCATTTT
CASSYSGPQKGKGGQPQHF
>NA|TRBV10-3|TRBJ1-4|NA
TGTGCCATCAGGGCGACAGTCCTTAATGAAAAACTGTTTTTT
CAIRATVLNEKLFF
>NA|TRBV19|TRBJ2-4|NA
TGTGCCAGTAGTATACGGGCCTGGCAGGGGGGTGCGGACATTCAGTACTTC
CASSIRAWQGGADIQYF